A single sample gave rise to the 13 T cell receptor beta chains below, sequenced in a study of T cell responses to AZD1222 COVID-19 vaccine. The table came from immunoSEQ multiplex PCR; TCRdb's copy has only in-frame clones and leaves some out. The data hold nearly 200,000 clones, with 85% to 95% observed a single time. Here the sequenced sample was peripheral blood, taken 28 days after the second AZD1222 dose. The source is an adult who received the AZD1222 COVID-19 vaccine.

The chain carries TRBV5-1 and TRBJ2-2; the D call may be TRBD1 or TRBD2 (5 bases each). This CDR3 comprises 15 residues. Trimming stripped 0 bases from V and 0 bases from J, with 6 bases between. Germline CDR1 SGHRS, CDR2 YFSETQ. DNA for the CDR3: TGCGCCAGCAGCTTGGGGGACGCGAACACCGGGGAGCTGTTTTTT. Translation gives CASSLGDANTGELFF. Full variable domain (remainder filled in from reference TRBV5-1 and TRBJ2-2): KAGVTQTPRYLIKTRGQQVTLSCSPISGHRSVSWYQQTPGQGLQFLFEYFSETQRNKGNFPGRFSGRQFSNSRSEMNVSTLELGDSALYLCASSLGDANTGELFFGEGSRLTVL.

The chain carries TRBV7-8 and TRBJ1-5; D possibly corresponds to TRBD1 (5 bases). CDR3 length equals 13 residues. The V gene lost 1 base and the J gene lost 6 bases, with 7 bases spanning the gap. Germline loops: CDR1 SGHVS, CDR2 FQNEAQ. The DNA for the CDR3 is TGTGCCAGCAGCTTAGGTGGGGGTCAGCCCCAGCATTTT. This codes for CASSLGGGQPQHF. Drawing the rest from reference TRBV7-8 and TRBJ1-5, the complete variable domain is GAGVSQSPRYKVAKRGQDVALRCDPISGHVSLFWYQQALGQGPEFLTYFQNEAQLDKSGLPSDRFFAERPEGSVSTLKIQRTQQEDSAVYLCASSLGGGQPQHFGDGTRLSIL.

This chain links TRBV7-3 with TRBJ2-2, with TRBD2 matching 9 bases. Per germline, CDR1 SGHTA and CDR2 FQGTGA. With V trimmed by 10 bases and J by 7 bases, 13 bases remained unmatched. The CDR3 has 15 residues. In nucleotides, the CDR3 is TGTGCCACCCGGGTTAGCGGGGGCCGGGACGGGGAGCTGTTTTTT. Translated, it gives CATRVSGGRDGELFF.

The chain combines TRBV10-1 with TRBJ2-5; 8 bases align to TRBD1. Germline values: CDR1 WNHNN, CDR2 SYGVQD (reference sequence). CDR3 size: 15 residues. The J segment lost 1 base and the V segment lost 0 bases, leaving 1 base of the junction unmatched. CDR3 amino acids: CASSESGTGQETQYF. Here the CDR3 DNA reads TGCGCCAGCAGTGAGTCCGGGACAGGCCAAGAGACCCAGTACTTC.

Written as DNA, the CDR3 is TGCGCCAGCAGTTACTGGGAAACTAATGAAAAACTGTTTTTT. This codes for CASSYWETNEKLFF. The J gene is TRBJ1-4, the V gene TRBV5-1; D is undetermined. Germline V gene sequence: CDR1 SGHRS, CDR2 YFSETQ. Trimming shortened V by 5 bases and J by 1 base, and 9 bases separated the two germline ends. The CDR3 has 14 amino acids.

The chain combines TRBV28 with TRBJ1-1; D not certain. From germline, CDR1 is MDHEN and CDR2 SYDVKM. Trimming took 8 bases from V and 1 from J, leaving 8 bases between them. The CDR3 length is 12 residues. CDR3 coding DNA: TGTGCCAGCGCTAGCTCGAACACTGAAGCTTTCTTT. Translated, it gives CASASSNTEAFF.

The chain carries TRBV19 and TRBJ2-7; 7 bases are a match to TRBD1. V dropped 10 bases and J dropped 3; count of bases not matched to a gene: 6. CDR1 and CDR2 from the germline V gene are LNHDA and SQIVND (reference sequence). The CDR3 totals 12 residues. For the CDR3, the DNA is TGTGCCACCCGGGACAGCCTCTACGAGCAGTACTTC. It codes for CATRDSLYEQYF.

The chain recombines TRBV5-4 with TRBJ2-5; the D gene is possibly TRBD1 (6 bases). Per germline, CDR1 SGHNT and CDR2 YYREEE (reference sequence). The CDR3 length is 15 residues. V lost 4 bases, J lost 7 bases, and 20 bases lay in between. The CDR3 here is CASSPPGQPRRTQYF. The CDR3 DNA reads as TGTGCCAGCAGCCCACCAGGACAGCCTCGGAGGACCCAGTACTTC.

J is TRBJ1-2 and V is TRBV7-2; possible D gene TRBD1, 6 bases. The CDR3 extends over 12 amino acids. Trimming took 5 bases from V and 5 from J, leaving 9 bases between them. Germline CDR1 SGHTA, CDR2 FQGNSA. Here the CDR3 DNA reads TGTGCCAGCAGCCTAAGGGGGTATGGCTACACCTTC. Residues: CASSLRGYGYTF. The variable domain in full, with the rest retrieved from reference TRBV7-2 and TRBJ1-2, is GAGVSQSPSNKVTEKGKDVELRCDPISGHTALYWYRQSLGQGLEFLIYFQGNSAPDKSGLPSDRFSAERTGGSVSTLTIQRTQQEDSAVYLCASSLRGYGYTFGSGTRLTVV.

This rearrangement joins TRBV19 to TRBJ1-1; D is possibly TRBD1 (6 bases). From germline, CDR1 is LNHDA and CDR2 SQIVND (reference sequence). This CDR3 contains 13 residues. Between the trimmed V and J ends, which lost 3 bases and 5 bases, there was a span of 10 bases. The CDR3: CASSIQQGTEAFF. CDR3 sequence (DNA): TGTGCCAGTAGTATCCAACAGGGTACTGAAGCTTTCTTT.

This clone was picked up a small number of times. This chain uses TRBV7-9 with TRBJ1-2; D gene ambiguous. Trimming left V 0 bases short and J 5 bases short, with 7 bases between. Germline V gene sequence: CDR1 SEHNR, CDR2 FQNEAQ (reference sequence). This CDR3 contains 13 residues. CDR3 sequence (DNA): TGTGCCAGCAGCTTAGCCAGCCCTTATGGCTACACCTTC. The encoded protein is CASSLASPYGYTF.

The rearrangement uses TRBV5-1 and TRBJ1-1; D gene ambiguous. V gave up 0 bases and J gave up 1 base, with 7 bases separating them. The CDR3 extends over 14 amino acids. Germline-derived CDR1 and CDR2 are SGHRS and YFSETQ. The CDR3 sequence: CASSLVSANTEAFF. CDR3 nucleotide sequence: TGCGCCAGCAGCTTGGTGTCAGCGAACACTGAAGCTTTCTTT.

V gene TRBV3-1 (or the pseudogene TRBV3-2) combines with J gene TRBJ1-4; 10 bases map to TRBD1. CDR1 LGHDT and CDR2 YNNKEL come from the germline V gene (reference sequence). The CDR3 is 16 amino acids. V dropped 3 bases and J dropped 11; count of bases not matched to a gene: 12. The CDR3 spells CASSQQQPGTGDKLFF. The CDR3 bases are TGTGCCAGCAGCCAGCAACAACCCGGGACAGGGGATAAACTGTTTTTT.